The 18 T cell receptor beta chains presented below share a single source sample, sequenced in a study of cytomegalovirus exposure and HLA in healthy donors. Data came from immunoSEQ multiplex PCR; TCRdb stores just in-frame clones and leaves some out. Of more than 110,000 clones in the sample, 94% were seen once. The sequencing input was PBMCs. These receptors came from a young man in good health and CMV-seropositive.

CDR3 sequence (DNA): TGTGCCAGCTCACCAATTCCGGGGAGCGATGAGCAGTTCTTC. Translation gives CASSPIPGSDEQFF. The chain joins TRBV18 to TRBJ2-1; a possible D gene is TRBD2 (5 bases). Germline CDR1 and CDR2: KGHSH and LQKENI. Trimming took 2 bases from V and 8 from J, leaving 13 bases between them. The CDR3 totals 14 residues.

J is TRBJ2-3 and V is TRBV6-1; D may be TRBD1 (6 bases). V was pared by 7 bases and J by 0 bases, with 11 bases between. Germline V gene data show CDR1 as MNHNS and CDR2 as SASEGT. CDR3 size: 14 residues. CDR3 DNA sequence: TGTGCCAGCAATAGAGACAGGAGCACAGATACGCAGTATTTT. It encodes CASNRDRSTDTQYF.

CDR3 sequence reads: CASSLTPVRGVEQFF. The CDR3 bases are TGTGCCAGCAGCCTTACGCCGGTCAGGGGCGTTGAGCAGTTCTTC. The V gene is TRBV6-5, the J gene TRBJ2-1; tentative D call: TRBD1 (6 bases). V was trimmed by 6 bases and J by 9 bases, leaving 21 bases between them. Germline V gene lookup returns CDR1 MNHEY and CDR2 SVGAGI. The CDR3 is 15 residues long.

The chain carries TRBV5-5 and TRBJ1-2, with no clear D. Germline assignment: CDR1 SGHKS and CDR2 YYEKEE (reference sequence). V was cut by 0 bases and J by 4 bases, with 4 bases left in between. The CDR3 contains 12 residues. The CDR3 coding sequence is TGTGCCAGCAGCTTGGGGGCCTATGGCTACACCTTC. Translating gives CASSLGAYGYTF.

CDR3 protein: CASSLSGTGLYEQYF. The CDR3 nucleotides read TGTGCCAGCAGTTTATCAGGGACAGGTCTTTACGAGCAGTACTTC. The chain links TRBV28 to TRBJ2-7; 8 nucleotides line up with TRBD1. The CDR3 has 15 residues. Germline V CDR1 and CDR2: MDHEN, SYDVKM. The V segment lost 1 base and the J segment 4 bases; nucleotides outside the gene matches: 6.

The chain combines TRBV4-1 with TRBJ1-1; TRBD1 might be the D (6 bases). V was shortened by 4 bases and J by 3 bases, with 15 bases between the two germline ends. Germline V lookup: CDR1 MGHRA, CDR2 YSYEKL. This CDR3 has 15 residues. The CDR3 loop is CASSPGQTADTEAFF. DNA of the CDR3: TGCGCCAGCAGCCCCGGACAGACTGCCGACACTGAAGCTTTCTTT.

The rearrangement joins TRBV27 to TRBJ2-1; TRBD1 aligns across 8 bases. CDR3 length: 15 residues. The ends lost 8 bases at V and 0 bases at J; junction bases unmatched: 6. CDR1 is MNHEY, CDR2 SMNVEV, per germline (reference sequence). Here the CDR3 reads CASRQGFNSYNEQFF. In DNA form, the CDR3 reads TGTGCCAGCCGACAGGGGTTTAACTCCTACAATGAGCAGTTCTTC.

This rearrangement joins TRBV10-3 to TRBJ2-3, with TRBD2 matching over 9 bases. Trimming at V came to 7 bases and at J to 4 bases, leaving 12 bases not matched to a gene. The length of the CDR3 is 16 residues. Germline values: CDR1 ENHRY, CDR2 SYGVKD. This chain's CDR3 is CAITSGAGGSSDTQYF. The CDR3 coding sequence is TGTGCCATCACCTCAGGTGCGGGGGGGTCTTCAGATACGCAGTATTTT.

The chain has TRBV5-1 and TRBJ2-7, with TRBD2 matching 13 bases. This CDR3 has 17 amino acids. V lost 0 bases to trimming and J lost 0 bases; unmatched junction nucleotides: 3. Germline assignment: CDR1 SGHRS and CDR2 YFSETQ. The CDR3 protein is CASSLAGTSGISYEQYF. CDR3 DNA: TGCGCCAGCAGCTTGGCCGGGACTAGCGGGATCTCCTACGAGCAGTACTTC. The whole variable domain, remainder taken from reference TRBV5-1 and TRBJ2-7, is KAGVTQTPRYLIKTRGQQVTLSCSPISGHRSVSWYQQTPGQGLQFLFEYFSETQRNKGNFPGRFSGRQFSNSRSEMNVSTLELGDSALYLCASSLAGTSGISYEQYFGPGTRLTVT.

The chain employs TRBV6-6 and TRBJ1-1, with 10 bases identical to TRBD1. CDR1 is MNHNY and CDR2 is SVGAGI in the germline V gene (reference sequence). The CDR3 covers 14 residues. Trimming took 2 bases from V and 4 from J; bases not matched to a gene: 1. The CDR3 spells CASSYGQGGTEAFF. The DNA of the CDR3 is TGTGCCAGCAGTTACGGACAGGGGGGCACTGAAGCTTTCTTT.

This clone was seen once. The chain couples TRBV28 to TRBJ2-5; D may be TRBD2 (6 bases). V was shortened by 1 base and J by 1 base, with 13 bases between the two germline ends. CDR3 size: 16 residues. CDR1 and CDR2 from the germline V gene are MDHEN and SYDVKM. Here the CDR3 DNA reads TGTGCCAGCAGTTTATTCCACGGGAGTAGCCAAGAGACCCAGTACTTC. Translating gives CASSLFHGSSQETQYF. The complete variable domain, with remaining parts taken from reference TRBV28 and TRBJ2-5, reads DVKVTQSSRYLVKRTGEKVFLECVQDMDHENMFWYRQDPGLGLRLIYFSYDVKMKEKGDIPEGYSVSREKKERFSLILESASTNQTSMYLCASSLFHGSSQETQYFGPGTRLLVL.

This clone was seen only a few times. J is TRBJ2-2 and V is TRBV27; weak D call: TRBD2 (5 bases). The CDR3 sequence is 13 residues long. Germline CDR1 MNHEY, CDR2 SMNVEV (reference sequence). Trimming took 3 bases from V and 6 from J, leaving 8 bases between them. The CDR3 DNA follows: TGTGCCAGCAGTTTTGAAGCGGCCGGGGAGCTGTTTTTT. It translates to CASSFEAAGELFF.

This clone came up once. The chain joins TRBV2 to TRBJ1-2, with TRBD1 identical over 12 bases. J lost 4 bases, V lost 11 bases, and 8 bases had no gene match. The CDR3 consists of 14 residues. CDR1 is SNHLY and CDR2 is FYNNEI in the germline V gene. CDR3 residues: CAGGTGGVVYGYTF. The CDR3 DNA follows: TGTGCCGGTGGGACAGGGGGCGTTGTCTATGGCTACACCTTC.

The CDR3 protein is CASSAGTGVFEQYF. CDR3 bases: TGTGCCAGTAGTGCCGGGACAGGGGTCTTCGAGCAGTACTTC. This sequence joins TRBV19 and TRBJ2-7, with 10 nucleotides matching TRBD1. CDR3 size: 14 residues. CDR1 LNHDA and CDR2 SQIVND come from the germline V gene (reference sequence). The trim removed 5 bases at V and 6 bases at J, leaving 7 bases unmatched. The full variable domain, completed using reference TRBV19 and TRBJ2-7, is DGGITQSPKYLFRKEGQNVTLSCEQNLNHDAMYWYRQDPGQGLRLIYYSQIVNDFQKGDIAEGYSVSREKKESFPLTVTSAQKNPTAFYLCASSAGTGVFEQYFGPGTRLTVT.

This chain uses TRBV4-2 with TRBJ2-3; 9 positions match TRBD2. Germline V lookup: CDR1 LGHNA, CDR2 YNFKEQ. CDR3 length: 20 amino acids. Losses at the gene ends were 4 bases for V and 6 bases for J; bases not matched to a gene: 23. The CDR3 loop is CASSPGSGSFLTEKSDTQYF. In DNA, the CDR3 is TGTGCCAGCAGCCCTGGTAGCGGGAGCTTTTTGACGGAAAAGTCCGATACGCAGTATTTT.

The chain is built from TRBV27 and TRBJ1-4, with no clear D. V gave up 0 bases and J gave up 7 bases, with 12 bases separating them. Germline CDR1 is MNHEY and CDR2 is SMNVEV (reference sequence). The CDR3 is 15 amino acids. The CDR3 DNA reads as TGTGCCAGCAGTTTATCGGCCGTCAGTACTGAAAAACTGTTTTTT. Protein product: CASSLSAVSTEKLFF. The full variable domain, its missing parts supplied by reference TRBV27 and TRBJ1-4, is EAQVTQNPRYLITVTGKKLTVTCSQNMNHEYMSWYRQDPGLGLRQIYYSMNVEVTDKGDVPEGYKVSRKEKRNFPLILESPSPNQTSLYFCASSLSAVSTEKLFFGSGTQLSVL.

The chain employs TRBV13 and TRBJ2-7; a weak D match, TRBD2 (7 bases). Germline assignment: CDR1 PRHDT and CDR2 FYEKMQ (reference sequence). The CDR3 spans 14 residues. Trimming stripped 5 bases from V and 0 bases from J, with 11 bases between. Written as DNA, the CDR3 is TGTGCCAGCAGCGAGGGGGGGAGCTCCTACGAGCAGTACTTC. This gives the protein CASSEGGSSYEQYF.

The chain couples TRBV6-1 to TRBJ2-7; D is perhaps TRBD1 (6 bases). This CDR3 spans 13 amino acids. Trimming pared 6 bases from V and 2 bases from J, leaving 11 bases between. Germline V lookup: CDR1 MNHNS, CDR2 SASEGT. The DNA for the CDR3 is TGTGCCAGCAGCTCAGGGGTCACCTACGAGCAGTACTTC. This encodes CASSSGVTYEQYF.